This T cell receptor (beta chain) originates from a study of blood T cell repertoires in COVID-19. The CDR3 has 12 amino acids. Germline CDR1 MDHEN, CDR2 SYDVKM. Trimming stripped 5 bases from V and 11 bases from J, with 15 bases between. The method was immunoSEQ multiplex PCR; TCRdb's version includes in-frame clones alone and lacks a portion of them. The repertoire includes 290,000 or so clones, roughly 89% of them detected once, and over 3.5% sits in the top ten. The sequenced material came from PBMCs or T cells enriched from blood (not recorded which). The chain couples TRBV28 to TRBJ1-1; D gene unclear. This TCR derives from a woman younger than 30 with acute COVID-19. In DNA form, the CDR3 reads TGTGCCAGCAGTCTGGTGGGCTTGGGTGCTTTCTTT. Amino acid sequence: CASSLVGLGAFF. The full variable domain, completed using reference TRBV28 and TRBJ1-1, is DVKVTQSSRYLVKRTGEKVFLECVQDMDHENMFWYRQDPGLGLRLIYFSYDVKMKEKGDIPEGYSVSREKKERFSLILESASTNQTSMYLCASSLVGLGAFFGQGTRLTVV.